Listed below are T cell receptor beta chains from one sample, sequenced in a study of T cells in Graves' hyperthyroidism and ophthalmopathy. TCRdb reprocessed the multiplex PCR reads via MiXCR and lists one record per CDR3 protein. The sample shows roughly 250,000 distinct CDR3 sequences, about 20% of them seen only once. Specimen: blood. The source of these receptors is a man aged 30 to 45 with Graves' ophthalmopathy. The CDR3 runs from the conserved cysteine through the conserved F or W. The D gene is left open where the match is weak. The size of a clone is reported for some rows only, either as once, few or many, or as a class for expanded clones.

D	size	V	J	DNA	CDR3
TRBD1	NA	TRBV20-1	TRBJ2-7	TGCAGTGCGTCCGACAGGGGGAGCAACGAGCAGTACTTC	CSASDRGSNEQYF
NA	NA	TRBV20-1	TRBJ1-5	TGCAGTGCTAGAGTGGAGGGTCGGGGGGAAAATCAGCCCCAGCATTTT	CSARVEGRGENQPQHF
TRBD2	many	TRBV18	TRBJ2-7	TGTGCCAGCTCCCTGTCCCTAGCGGGAGTCGAGCAGTACTTC	CASSLSLAGVEQYF
TRBD1	many	TRBV3-1	TRBJ1-2	TGTGCCAGCAGCCAGATAACAGGGGATGGCTACACCTTC	CASSQITGDGYTF
NA	NA	TRBV11-2	TRBJ1-6	TGTGCCAGCAGCTTATCAAGGGTCCTGGATTCACCCCTCCACTTT	CASSLSRVLDSPLHF
TRBD2	few	TRBV20-1	TRBJ2-1	TGCAGTGCGGTGGTTCGGACTAGCGGGAGCCCCCTCAGCTCCTACAATGAGCAGTTCTTC	CSAVVRTSGSPLSSYNEQFF
NA	NA	TRBV30	TRBJ2-2	TGTGCCTGGACCGGGACACATAACACCGGGGAGCTGTTTTTT	CAWTGTHNTGELFF
NA	few	TRBV6-1	TRBJ1-1	TGTGCCAGCGGGACTGAGTTTATCATGAACACTGAAGCTTTCTTT	CASGTEFIMNTEAFF
NA	NA	TRBV10-2	TRBJ2-2	TGCGCCAGCAGTGATACGGGGTATACCGGGGAGCTGTTTTTT	CASSDTGYTGELFF
NA	NA	TRBV28	TRBJ2-1	TGTGCCAGCAGTTTAATTACGGGTAGGAGCTCCTACAATGAGCAGTTCTTC	CASSLITGRSSYNEQFF
NA	many	TRBV12-3/TRBV12-4	TRBJ1-4	TGTGCCAGCAGTTTTTACGGGCCCGCAACTAATGAAAAACTGTTTTTT	CASSFYGPATNEKLFF
NA	NA	TRBV2	TRBJ2-5	TGTGCCAGCAGAACCCCCCTAGGCGGGATATACTTC	CASRTPLGGIYF
TRBD2	few	TRBV28	TRBJ2-3	TGTGCCAGCAGTTCCGGGACTAGCGGGAGAGCGGTCGGAGATACGCAGTATTTT	CASSSGTSGRAVGDTQYF
TRBD2	NA	TRBV27	TRBJ2-3	TGTGCCAGCAGTTTAAGGGGTATTAGCGGGAGGGCCGGAGATACGCAGTATTTT	CASSLRGISGRAGDTQYF
NA	many	TRBV29-1	TRBJ1-1	TGCAGCGTTGCTTTACCCCCGGCCATCACTGAAGCTTTCTTT	CSVALPPAITEAFF
NA	many	TRBV11-2	TRBJ2-5	TGTGCCAGCAGCTCGCGAGGGGACCAAGAGACCCAGTACTTC	CASSSRGDQETQYF
TRBD1	few	TRBV30	TRBJ2-7	TGTGCCTGGAGAACCAGGGGGCGCGGGTACGAGCAGTACTTC	CAWRTRGRGYEQYF
TRBD2	few	TRBV5-1	TRBJ2-1	TGCGCCAGCAGCTACCCGGGACTAAGCTCCTACAATGAGCAGTTCTTC	CASSYPGLSSYNEQFF
NA	many	TRBV7-8	TRBJ1-3	TGTGCCAGCAGCTTTAGGACACAAGGGAACACCATATATTTT	CASSFRTQGNTIYF
NA	few	TRBV24-1	TRBJ2-2	TGTGCCACCAGTGATTTGCGACCCGGACAGCGGAACACCGGGGAGCTGTTTTTT	CATSDLRPGQRNTGELFF